This is a list of T cell receptor delta chains from one sample in a study of γδ T cells in repeated Plasmodium falciparum infection. TCRdb made new clone calls on the multiplex PCR reads using CATT. The sample includes around 52,000 delta-chain clones, around 1.7% seen only once; the top ten take 15%. Sequences were obtained from gamma-delta T cells from blood. All receptors derive from a pool of human donors (malaria-infected and uninfected, not separated). Each CDR3 is given with its conserved first and last residue. The order of the fields is CDR3 DNA, CDR3 protein, V gene, J gene, clone size, D gene. A D gene is named only where the DNA matches it firmly. Clone size is shown for a subset of rows, as once, few, many or a class of expanded clone.

DNA: TGTGCTCTTGGGGAAATAGCGAGGCCCACCGATAAACTCATCTTT
CDR3: CALGEIARPTDKLIF
V: TRDV1
J: TRDJ1
size: medium-sized
D: NA

DNA: TGTGCCTGTGACCATTCTTCACTGGGGGATCCGTACACCGATAAACTCATCTTT
CDR3: CACDHSSLGDPYTDKLIF
V: TRDV2
J: TRDJ1
size: large
D: TRDD3

DNA: TGTGCTCTTGGGGAACGCCGGATCTACGTTCAGAGGGGTTGTGGATCTTACACCGATAAACTCATCTTT
CDR3: CALGERRIYVQRGCGSYTDKLIF
V: TRDV1
J: TRDJ1
size: many
D: NA

DNA: TGTGCTCTTGGGGAACCAAAAGCCGTCTACTGGGGGATAGGTCCCTCCCCCGATAAACTCATCTTT
CDR3: CALGEPKAVYWGIGPSPDKLIF
V: TRDV1
J: TRDJ1
size: many
D: TRDD3

DNA: TGTGCTCTTGGGGCCACTTCCTACTGGGGGATACGAGTCACCGATAAACTCATCTTT
CDR3: CALGATSYWGIRVTDKLIF
V: TRDV1
J: TRDJ1
size: many
D: TRDD3

DNA: TGTGCCTGTGACACCTGGGGGACAGCACAACTCTTCTTT
CDR3: CACDTWGTAQLFF
V: TRDV2
J: TRDJ2
size: medium-sized
D: NA

DNA: TGTGCTCTTGGGGCCATGAGGACGAGCGGGATACGCTTGTCTACCGATAAACTCATCTTT
CDR3: CALGAMRTSGIRLSTDKLIF
V: TRDV1
J: TRDJ1
size: many
D: TRDD3

DNA: TGTGCTCTTGAGACCGATTCCTACTGGGGATACGGAACCGATAAACTCATCTTT
CDR3: CALETDSYWGYGTDKLIF
V: TRDV1
J: TRDJ1
size: medium-sized
D: TRDD3

DNA: TGTGCTCTTGGGGAACGTGATACTGGGGGATATGGGTCGAATGGTTGTCCGATGAAACTCATCTTT
CDR3: CALGERDTGGYGSNGCPMKLIF
V: TRDV1
J: TRDJ1
size: many
D: TRDD3

DNA: TGTGCTCTTGGGAGGAACATCAGGACCGATAAACTCATCTTT
CDR3: CALGRNIRTDKLIF
V: TRDV1
J: TRDJ1
size: medium-sized
D: NA

DNA: TGTGCTCTTGGGGACCCCTTTCCTACAGTTCGGGGATTCTTTACCGATAAACTCATCTTT
CDR3: CALGDPFPTVRGFFTDKLIF
V: TRDV1
J: TRDJ1
size: many
D: NA

DNA: TGTGCTCTTGGGGAACTGGGCCTTCCTACCGGGGGATATTTTATTATATCCTGGAACACCGATAAACTCATCTTT
CDR3: CALGELGLPTGGYFIISWNTDKLIF
V: TRDV1
J: TRDJ1
size: NA
D: NA

DNA: TGTGCTTATAGGAGCGCTGATAAAGAAAACTGGGGGAGGTACACCGATAAACTCATCTTT
CDR3: CAYRSADKENWGRYTDKLIF
V: TRAV38-2/DV8
J: TRDJ1
size: medium-sized
D: TRDD3

DNA: TGTGCTCTTGGGGAACTAGTCCCCTCGGATAAACTCATCTTT
CDR3: CALGELVPSDKLIF
V: TRDV1
J: TRDJ1
size: many
D: NA

DNA: TGTGCTCTTGGGGGGCCGGCCGGGGACACCGATAAACTCATCTTT
CDR3: CALGGPAGDTDKLIF
V: TRDV1
J: TRDJ1
size: medium-sized
D: NA

DNA: TGTGCTCTTGGGGAACCCCCCCCTTTCCTATTCGGTCATTCCCCTGATAAACTAATCTTT
CDR3: CALGEPPPFLFGHSPDKLIF
V: TRDV1
J: TRDJ1
size: many
D: NA